This T cell receptor (beta chain) was captured in a study of memory CD4+ T cells and cytomegalovirus serostatus. Looking at the study overall: Healthy Belgian adult donors included about nine CMV-positive and 24 CMV-negative people.

Only in-frame clones appear in the TCRdb table, and some are missing; sequencing was by immunoSEQ multiplex PCR. The table lists 65,000 to 95,000 clones, more than 70% of them singletons. Findings and caveats of the study: CD4+ memory repertoires contained about two fifths of the roughly 150 reported CMV TCRbeta sequences.

Single viable CD3+CD4+CD8-CD45RO+ cells were sorted as the memory CD4+ T cells. CMV serostatus came from serum IgG against pp150, pp28, p38, p52. This clone has only one observation. Its target is unknown. V lost 5 bases and J 3 bases, leaving 13 bases between the germline ends. This CDR3 has 14 residues. Germline-derived CDR1 and CDR2 are SEHNR and FQNEAQ (reference sequence). This chain links TRBV7-9 with TRBJ1-2, with D possibly TRBD1 on 6 matching bases. What was sequenced was memory CD4+ T cells from blood. This sequence originates from an adult in good health and CMV-seronegative. CDR3 loop: CASSQGRGDYGYTF. Here the CDR3 DNA reads TGTGCCAGCAGCCAAGGCAGGGGTGACTATGGCTACACCTTC.